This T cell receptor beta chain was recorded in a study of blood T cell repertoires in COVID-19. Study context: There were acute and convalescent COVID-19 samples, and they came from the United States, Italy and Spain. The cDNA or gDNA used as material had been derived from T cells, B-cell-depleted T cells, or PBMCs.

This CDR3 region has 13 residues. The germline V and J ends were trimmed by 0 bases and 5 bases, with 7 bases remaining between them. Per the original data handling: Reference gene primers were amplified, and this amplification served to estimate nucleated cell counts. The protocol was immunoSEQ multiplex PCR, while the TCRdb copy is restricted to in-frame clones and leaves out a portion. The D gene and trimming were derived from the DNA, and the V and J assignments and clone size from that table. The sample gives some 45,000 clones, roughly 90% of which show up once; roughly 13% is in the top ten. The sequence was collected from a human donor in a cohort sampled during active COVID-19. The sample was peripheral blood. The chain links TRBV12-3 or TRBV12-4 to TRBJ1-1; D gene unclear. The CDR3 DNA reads TGTGCCAGCAGTTTAGCATCGAGAACTGAAGCTTTCTTT. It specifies CASSLASRTEAFF.